These 15 T cell receptor beta chains were all obtained from the same sample, sequenced in a study of blood T cell repertoires in COVID-19. Produced via immunoSEQ multiplex PCR; TCRdb's table is partial and in-frame only. The sample lists 240,000 or so clones; 85% to 90% were seen once. Sequencing was performed on peripheral blood. Receptor source: a woman between 40 and 50 years old who had recovered from COVID-19.

V and J are TRBV28 and TRBJ1-6; unclear D gene. Germline loops: CDR1 MDHEN, CDR2 SYDVKM. Trimming left V 6 bases short and J 8 bases short, with 8 bases between. This CDR3 comprises 12 residues. The CDR3 bases are TGTGCCAGCAGCGGACTGGATTCACCCCTCCACTTT. This sequence encodes CASSGLDSPLHF.

This clone was found once. This chain's CDR3 is CASSYGGAPTYEQYV. CDR3 nucleotide sequence: TGTGCCAGCAGTTATGGGGGGGCCCCCACCTACGAGCAGTACGTC. This chain uses TRBV6-2 or TRBV6-3 with TRBJ2-7, with a tentative D call TRBD2 (7 bases). CDR3 size: 15 residues. Trimming removed 3 bases at V and 2 bases at J, with 14 bases between. The germline gives CDR1 MNHEY, CDR2 SVGEGT.

The chain is built from TRBV30 and TRBJ1-4; perhaps TRBD1 as D (5 bases). There are 15 residues in the CDR3. Trimming shortened V by 4 bases and J by 2 bases, and 14 bases separated the two germline ends. Germline CDR1 is GTSNPN and CDR2 is SVGIG (reference sequence). The CDR3 region is CAWTPGGGTNEKLFF. DNA of the CDR3: TGTGCCTGGACCCCGGGCGGGGGTACTAATGAAAAACTGTTTTTT.

V usage is TRBV7-8 and J usage is TRBJ1-5; 8 bases agree with TRBD1. From germline, CDR1 is SGHVS and CDR2 FQNEAQ. V trimming: 5 bases; J trimming: 4 bases; junction bases outside the gene matches: 10. CDR3 length: 16 residues. CDR3 nucleotides: TGTGCCAGCAGCGGGCAGGACAGGGCGAAGAATCAGCCCCAGCATTTT. Encoded protein: CASSGQDRAKNQPQHF.

J is TRBJ2-5 and V is TRBV5-6; 12 nucleotides match TRBD1. The CDR3 contains 17 residues. V was pared by 4 bases and J by 3 bases, with 10 bases of the junction left unmatched. Germline-derived CDR1 and CDR2 are SGHDT and YYEEEE. In nucleotides, the CDR3 is TGTGCCAGCAGCGAAGTGGGACAGGGGGCAGTGGAAGAGACCCAGTACTTC. Residues: CASSEVGQGAVEETQYF.

The CDR3 DNA is TGCGCCAGCAGCCAAGTGGGGGCGGGCAATCAGCCCCAGCATTTT. Its translation: CASSQVGAGNQPQHF. This chain uses TRBV4-1 with TRBJ1-5; TRBD1 is a possible D gene (6 bases). Trimming cost V 1 base and J 2 bases, with 9 bases left between them. Germline CDR1 reads MGHRA; CDR2 reads YSYEKL. This CDR3 spans 15 amino acids.

With respect to this clone: The identical CDR3 is also encoded by other nucleotide sequences in the sample. The V gene is TRBV29-1, the J gene TRBJ1-1, with TRBD1 matching 8 bases. This CDR3 is built from 12 residues. With V trimmed by 7 bases and J by 1 base, 2 bases remained unmatched. Germline V gene lookup returns CDR1 SQVTM and CDR2 ANQGSEA. CDR3 protein: CSGDRGNTEAFF. The DNA for the CDR3 is TGCAGCGGTGACAGGGGGAACACTGAAGCTTTCTTT. The full variable domain, in which reference TRBV29-1 and TRBJ1-1 provide the parts outside the CDR3, is SAVISQKPSRDICQRGTSLTIQCQVDSQVTMMFWYRQQPGQSLTLIATANQGSEATYESGFVIDKFPISRPNLTFSTLTVSNMSPEDSSIYLCSGDRGNTEAFFGQGTRLTVV.

The chain links TRBV6-2 or TRBV6-3 to TRBJ1-2, with 9 nucleotides matching TRBD1. Germline V gene lookup returns CDR1 MNHEY and CDR2 SVGEGT. The J segment lost 0 bases and the V segment lost 5 bases, leaving 10 bases of the junction unmatched. The CDR3 spans 17 residues. CDR3 amino acids: CASSTGGTGRSNYGYTF. The CDR3 DNA sequence: TGTGCCAGCAGTACCGGCGGGACAGGGCGATCTAACTATGGCTACACCTTC.

The genes are TRBV18 and TRBJ1-2, with 7 positions matching TRBD1. The CDR3 loop spans 15 amino acids. Trimming took 3 bases from V and 3 from J; bases not matched to a gene: 7. Germline assignment: CDR1 KGHSH and CDR2 LQKENI. CDR3 sequence: CASSPRQGMDYGYTF. In nucleotides, the CDR3 is TGTGCCAGCTCACCCCGACAGGGCATGGACTATGGCTACACCTTC.

This chain uses TRBV6-5 with TRBJ1-1; D remains unclear. Germline values: CDR1 MNHEY, CDR2 SVGAGI. CDR3 size: 13 residues. The V and J ends lost 6 bases and 1 base respectively, with 9 bases between them. The CDR3 DNA reads as TGTGCCAGCAGCCCCCTGGCGAACACTGAAGCTTTCTTT. Translation gives CASSPLANTEAFF.

This clone was counted once. This chain connects TRBV5-4 to TRBJ1-1; D is ambiguous. The CDR3 is 14 amino acids. CDR1 is SGHNT and CDR2 is YYREEE in the germline V gene (reference sequence). Deletions cut 0 bases from V and 0 bases from J, with 6 bases between. The CDR3 loop reads CASSLGAVNTEAFF. CDR3 nucleotide sequence: TGTGCCAGCAGCTTGGGGGCCGTGAACACTGAAGCTTTCTTT.

The gene calls are TRBV19 and TRBJ1-6; 7 bases map to TRBD1. Trimming cost V 4 bases and J 9 bases; bases outside gene matches: 9. The CDR3 length is 15 residues. Germline V gene data show CDR1 as LNHDA and CDR2 as SQIVND (reference sequence). The CDR3 protein is CASSSPTGAGSPLHF. DNA of the CDR3: TGTGCCAGTAGTAGCCCTACAGGGGCGGGTTCACCCCTCCACTTT. The whole variable domain, remainder taken from reference TRBV19 and TRBJ1-6, is DGGITQSPKYLFRKEGQNVTLSCEQNLNHDAMYWYRQDPGQGLRLIYYSQIVNDFQKGDIAEGYSVSREKKESFPLTVTSAQKNPTAFYLCASSSPTGAGSPLHFGNGTRLTVT.

In this sample, this clone turned up once. J is TRBJ2-3 and V is TRBV27; 7 nucleotides align to TRBD2. With 0 bases clipped from V and 4 bases from J, the junction kept 7 bases outside the gene matches. CDR3 length equals 16 residues. Germline lookup yields CDR1 MNHEY and CDR2 SMNVEV (reference sequence). The CDR3 sequence is CASSLSGGRGPDTQYF. The CDR3 bases are TGTGCCAGCAGTTTATCGGGGGGGAGGGGACCAGATACGCAGTATTTT.

The gene calls are TRBV3-1 (or the pseudogene TRBV3-2) and TRBJ2-7; D might be TRBD1 (5 bases). Trimming took off 3 bases at V and 1 base at J, with 10 bases between the two ends. This CDR3 is 14 amino acids long. Germline CDR1 and CDR2: LGHDT and YNNKEL (reference sequence). In nucleotides, the CDR3 is TGTGCCAGCAGCCAGGGGCTTTCATCCTACGAGCAGTACTTC. Its protein is CASSQGLSSYEQYF.

The V gene is TRBV27, the J gene TRBJ2-5, with 7 bases identical to TRBD1. In germline, CDR1 is MNHEY, CDR2 SMNVEV (reference sequence). CDR3 length: 14 residues. V lost 5 bases to trimming and J lost 4 bases; unmatched junction nucleotides: 7. CDR3 in DNA: TGTGCCAGCAGTCCTGAGACAGGGAGAGAGACCCAGTACTTC. Protein product: CASSPETGRETQYF.